The 18 T cell receptor beta chains below come from one sample, sequenced in a study of blood T cell repertoires in COVID-19. Generated by immunoSEQ multiplex PCR, the TCRdb table keeps only in-frame clones and is missing some. The data hold more than 45,000 clones, with about 80% observed a single time. The sequencing sample was made of peripheral blood. These TCRs come from a man older than 75 with COVID-19, enrolled during active disease.

V gene TRBV19 combines with J gene TRBJ1-2; weak D call: TRBD1 (6 bases). Trimming cost V 8 bases and J 8 bases, with 24 bases left between them. From germline, CDR1 is LNHDA and CDR2 SQIVND (reference sequence). The CDR3 length is 15 residues. CDR3 coding DNA: TGTGCCAGTCAGAATACAGCAGGGGCCTCGGGGGGCTACACCTTC. It is translated as CASQNTAGASGGYTF.

The gene calls are TRBV5-4 and TRBJ2-1; 7 bases are a match to TRBD1. CDR1 SGHNT and CDR2 YYREEE come from the germline V gene (reference sequence). The CDR3 consists of 14 residues. The trim removed 2 bases at V and 4 bases at J, leaving 3 bases unmatched. The CDR3 bases are TGTGCCAGCAGCTTCAGGGGGAGTTACAATGAGCAGTTCTTC. This translates into CASSFRGSYNEQFF.

V gene TRBV7-9 combines with J gene TRBJ1-5; 11 bases agree with TRBD1. The CDR3 runs to 15 residues. Germline V gene data show CDR1 as SEHNR and CDR2 as FQNEAQ (reference sequence). The V segment lost 6 bases and the J segment 5 bases; nucleotides outside the gene matches: 6. In nucleotides, the CDR3 is TGTGCCAGCAGAGACGGACAGGGGGCAGATCAGCCCCAGCATTTT. Residues: CASRDGQGADQPQHF.

This sequence joins TRBV6-2 or TRBV6-3 and TRBJ2-2; the D gene is possibly TRBD2 (6 bases). The V gene's germline CDR1 is MNHEY and CDR2 SVGEGT. This CDR3 is 17 amino acids long. Between the trimmed V and J ends, which lost 2 bases and 1 base, there was a span of 14 bases. CDR3 in DNA: TGTGCCAGCAGTTACCTAAGGGAGGCCCTGAACACCGGGGAGCTGTTTTTT. As protein: CASSYLREALNTGELFF.

The chain recombines TRBV9 with TRBJ1-2; 7 bases align to TRBD1. The CDR3 is 15 residues long. Losses at the gene ends were 3 bases for V and 0 bases for J; bases not matched to a gene: 5. Germline V gene lookup returns CDR1 SGDLS and CDR2 YYNGEE. The CDR3 sequence: CASSETGKANYGYTF. The CDR3 nucleotides read TGTGCCAGCAGCGAGACAGGGAAAGCTAACTATGGCTACACCTTC.

This clone was counted a few times. The CDR3 region is CASSLEYEQYV. As DNA, the CDR3 is TGCGCCAGCAGCCTAGAGTACGAGCAGTACGTC. The chain uses TRBV23-1 and TRBJ2-7; unclear D gene. TRBV23-1 is annotated as an ORF whose role is uncertain. The ends were cut back, 6 bases at V and 4 bases at J, with 7 bases in the middle. The CDR3 length is 11 residues.

This chain joins TRBV5-4 and TRBJ2-3; 8 bases are a match to TRBD1. The junction had 5 bases not matched to a gene; V was cut back by 2 bases and J by 0 bases. This CDR3 region has 16 residues. In germline, CDR1 is SGHNT, CDR2 YYREEE (reference sequence). CDR3 bases: TGTGCCAGCAGCTTTGGCGGACAGGGTAGCACAGATACGCAGTATTTT. Amino acid sequence: CASSFGGQGSTDTQYF.

This clone turned up a few times. This chain links TRBV24-1 with TRBJ2-1; TRBD1 matches at 7 bases. Germline V gives CDR1 KGHDR, CDR2 SFDVKD. With V trimmed by 5 bases and J by 15 bases, 12 bases remained unmatched. CDR3 length: 13 residues. The CDR3 reads CATSAPGDRGLFF. For the CDR3, the DNA is TGTGCCACCAGTGCTCCCGGGGACAGAGGGCTGTTCTTC.

The J gene is TRBJ1-5, the V gene TRBV12-3 or TRBV12-4; possible D gene TRBD1, 6 bases. The V and J ends lost 5 bases and 6 bases respectively, with 11 bases between them. The CDR3 is 13 amino acids. The CDR3 loop is CASSHRVGQPQHF. In nucleotides, the CDR3 is TGTGCCAGCAGTCACAGGGTCGGTCAGCCCCAGCATTTT.

The gene calls are TRBV3-1 (or the pseudogene TRBV3-2) and TRBJ1-2; TRBD1 matches at 7 bases. The CDR3 runs 14 residues. The germline CDR1 and CDR2 sequences are LGHDT and YNNKEL (reference sequence). The junction had 9 bases not matched to a gene; V was cut back by 7 bases and J by 4 bases. CDR3 sequence reads: CASTPGGGTYGYTF. The CDR3 region has the DNA TGTGCCAGCACCCCAGGGGGAGGTACCTATGGCTACACCTTC.

In this sample, this clone turned up once. V and J are TRBV2 and TRBJ1-1; D might be TRBD1 (5 bases). CDR1 is SNHLY, CDR2 FYNNEI, per germline. With 1 base removed from V and 3 bases from J, the gap between germline ends came to 15 bases. This CDR3 spans 16 amino acids. CDR3 DNA sequence: TGTGCCAGCAGTGAAGGCCCCAGGGTGGGGTACACTGAAGCTTTCTTT. Amino acid sequence: CASSEGPRVGYTEAFF.

This clone is a singleton in its sample. This sequence joins TRBV5-1 and TRBJ2-7; 7 nucleotides align to TRBD2. V shed 1 base, J shed 3 bases, and the junction held 16 bases outside the gene matches. The CDR3 sequence is 18 residues long. Germline V CDR1 and CDR2: SGHRS, YFSETQ. As DNA, the CDR3 is TGCGCCAGCAGCTTGTCATATGCGGGAGAGAGGGTCCACTACGAGCAGTACGTC. This encodes CASSLSYAGERVHYEQYV.

The rearrangement links TRBV19 to TRBJ1-3; D perhaps matches TRBD1 (6 bases). From germline, CDR1 is LNHDA and CDR2 SQIVND (reference sequence). With 10 bases removed from V and 2 bases from J, the gap between germline ends came to 12 bases. The CDR3 loop spans 13 amino acids. CDR3 in DNA: TGTGCCACGGGGACACTTACTGGAAACACCATATATTTT. Protein product: CATGTLTGNTIYF. Full variable domain (outside the CDR3, taken from reference TRBV19 and TRBJ1-3): DGGITQSPKYLFRKEGQNVTLSCEQNLNHDAMYWYRQDPGQGLRLIYYSQIVNDFQKGDIAEGYSVSREKKESFPLTVTSAQKNPTAFYLCATGTLTGNTIYFGEGSWLTVV.

V usage is TRBV19 and J usage is TRBJ1-5, with D perhaps TRBD1 (5 bases). The germline gives CDR1 LNHDA, CDR2 SQIVND (reference sequence). This CDR3 has 15 amino acids. V lost 8 bases to trimming and J lost 2 bases, with 16 bases between them. The CDR3 nucleotides read TGTGCCAGTGATAATTATTCGGGGGGCAATCAGCCCCAGCATTTT. Translation gives CASDNYSGGNQPQHF.

V usage is TRBV5-1 and J usage is TRBJ1-2; 9 positions agree with TRBD1. This CDR3 is built from 15 residues. The J segment lost 3 bases and the V segment lost 0 bases, leaving 3 bases of the junction unmatched. In germline, CDR1 is SGHRS, CDR2 YFSETQ. The CDR3 protein is CASSLGDRAHYGYTF. As DNA, the CDR3 is TGCGCCAGCAGCTTGGGGGACAGGGCACACTATGGCTACACCTTC.

The chain recombines TRBV6-1 with TRBJ2-7, with D possibly TRBD2 on 6 matching bases. The CDR3 is 15 residues long. V lost 1 base and J lost 3, with 13 bases in between. Germline V gene lookup returns CDR1 MNHNS and CDR2 SASEGT. Here the CDR3 DNA reads TGTGCCAGCAGTGAAGTAGGACGGAGGGGCTACGAGCAGTACTTC. Amino acid sequence: CASSEVGRRGYEQYF.

This chain links TRBV15 with TRBJ1-5; D perhaps matches TRBD1 (5 bases). V was cut by 3 bases and J by 2 bases, with 8 bases left in between. Germline V gene lookup returns CDR1 LNHNV and CDR2 YYDKDF (reference sequence). This CDR3 is built from 14 residues. For the CDR3, the DNA is TGTGCCACCAGCAGCCGCAGGGGCAATCAGCCCCAGCATTTT. This encodes CATSSRRGNQPQHF.

V usage is TRBV24-1 and J usage is TRBJ2-2; D might be TRBD2 (6 bases). This CDR3 region has 17 residues. Germline V gene sequence: CDR1 KGHDR, CDR2 SFDVKD. Trimming left V 3 bases short and J 2 bases short, with 15 bases between. CDR3 sequence: CATSDPSRDFNTGELFF. CDR3 bases: TGTGCCACCAGTGATCCCTCCCGGGACTTCAACACCGGGGAGCTGTTTTTT.